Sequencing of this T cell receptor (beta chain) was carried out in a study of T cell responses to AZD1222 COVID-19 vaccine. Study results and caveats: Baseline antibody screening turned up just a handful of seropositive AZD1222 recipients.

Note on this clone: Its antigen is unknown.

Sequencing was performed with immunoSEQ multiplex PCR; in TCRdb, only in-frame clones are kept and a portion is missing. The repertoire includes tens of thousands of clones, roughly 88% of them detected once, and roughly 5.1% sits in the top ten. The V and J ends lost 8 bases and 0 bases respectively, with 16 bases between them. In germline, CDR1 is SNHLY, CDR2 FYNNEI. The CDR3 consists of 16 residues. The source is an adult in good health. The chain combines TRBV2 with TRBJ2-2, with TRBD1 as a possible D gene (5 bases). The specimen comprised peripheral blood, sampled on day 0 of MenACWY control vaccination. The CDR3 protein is CASGKDTPANTGELFF. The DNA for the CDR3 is TGTGCCAGCGGCAAGGACACCCCTGCGAACACCGGGGAGCTGTTTTTT.